A selection of T cell receptor beta chains follows, all from one sample in a study of cytomegalovirus exposure and HLA in healthy donors. Generated by immunoSEQ multiplex PCR, the TCRdb table keeps only in-frame clones and is missing some. The data contain about 150,000 clones, roughly nine tenths of them singletons. Sequencing was carried out using PBMCs. Receptor source: a woman aged 18-29 years in good health and CMV-seropositive. The CDR3 runs from the conserved cysteine through the conserved F or W. The D gene is left open where the match is weak. Only some rows state a clone size, as once, few, many or a class for expanded clones.

>TRBV28|NA|NA|TRBJ1-5
TGTGCCAGCAGTTCGGGTCCCTTCATGAATCAGCCCCAGCATTTT
CASSSGPFMNQPQHF
>TRBV2|NA|NA|TRBJ1-1
TGTGCCAGCAGTGAAATCCTGAGGGTGGAAGCTTTCTTT
CASSEILRVEAFF
>TRBV19|NA|TRBD1|TRBJ1-5
TGTGCCAGTACTCCGGGACAGGGATTTCAGCCCCAGCATTTT
CASTPGQGFQPQHF
>TRBV6-9|NA|TRBD2|TRBJ2-3
TGTGCCAGCAGTTATCCTTGGGGGCGGCGGGAGGCCCCAGATACGCAGTATTTT
CASSYPWGRREAPDTQYF
>TRBV30|NA|TRBD2|TRBJ2-7
TGTGCCTGGAGTGGATCGTCCGACTTTAGCGGGGTCGAGCAGTACTTC
CAWSGSSDFSGVEQYF
>TRBV7-2|NA|NA|TRBJ2-7
TGTGCCAGCAGCCCGGAGGTTGGCAGGGGAGGGTACGAGCAGTACTTC
CASSPEVGRGGYEQYF
>TRBV11-2|once|NA|TRBJ1-3
TGTGCCAGCAGCTACCTGGTGGTTTCGGGAGGAGGAAACACCATATATTTT
CASSYLVVSGGGNTIYF
>TRBV19|NA|NA|TRBJ2-7
TGTGCCAGTAGTAAAAACTACCCCTACGAGCAGTACTTC
CASSKNYPYEQYF
>TRBV18|once|TRBD1|TRBJ1-1
TGTGCCAGCTCAGCCGACAGGGTCGACACTGAAGCTTTCTTT
CASSADRVDTEAFF
>TRBV9|few|NA|TRBJ2-2
TGTGCCAGCAGCCCGTTAGTTGCCGGGGAGCTGTTTTTT
CASSPLVAGELFF
>TRBV6-1|NA|TRBD2|TRBJ2-7
TGTGCCAGCAGGGATGGGACTAGCGGTTCCTACGAGCAGTACTTC
CASRDGTSGSYEQYF
>TRBV11-2|NA|TRBD2|TRBJ2-5
TGTGCCAGCAGCCGACGAGCATTTAGCGGGAGTGGGGAGACCCAGTACTTC
CASSRRAFSGSGETQYF
>TRBV2|NA|TRBD1|TRBJ2-3
TGTGCCAGCAGTGGGGACAGGGGCACAGATACGCAGTATTTT
CASSGDRGTDTQYF
>TRBV10-3|NA|TRBD2|TRBJ2-3
TGTGCCATCAGTGAGCCCGGACTAGCGGGGGATACGCAGTATTTT
CAISEPGLAGDTQYF
>TRBV29-1|NA|TRBD2|TRBJ2-1
TGCAGCGTTGAAGACCCGCTAGCGGGAGGGGTGGTTGGTAATGAGCAGTTCTTC
CSVEDPLAGGVVGNEQFF
>TRBV18|NA|NA|TRBJ1-5
TGTGCCAGCTCACTGATGGGGGGGATCGTTAATAATCAGCCCCAGCATTTT
CASSLMGGIVNNQPQHF
>TRBV2|few|TRBD2|TRBJ2-2
TGTGCCCGATCCCAGAAGGGACTAGCCGGGGAGCTGTTTTTT
CARSQKGLAGELFF
>TRBV7-8|NA|TRBD2|TRBJ2-1
TGTGCCAGCAGTTTCCGACTAGCGGGGAACAATGAGCAGTTCTTC
CASSFRLAGNNEQFF
>TRBV5-5|NA|TRBD1|TRBJ2-5
TGTGCCAGCAGCTTGTGGGGGACAGGGGGGCAAGAGACCCAGTACTTC
CASSLWGTGGQETQYF
>TRBV30|NA|TRBD2|TRBJ2-3
TGTGCCTGGGAAATAAGAGGCAGGGAGGGAGATACGCAGTATTTT
CAWEIRGREGDTQYF
>TRBV5-1|NA|TRBD2|TRBJ2-7
TGCGCCAGCAGCTCGACTAGCGCGGGGCAAACCTACGAGCAGTACTTC
CASSSTSAGQTYEQYF
>TRBV9|NA|NA|TRBJ1-4
TGTGCCAGCAGCTCGACAGTTAATGAAAAACTGTTTTTT
CASSSTVNEKLFF
>TRBV4-1|NA|TRBD1|TRBJ2-1
TGCGCCAGCAGCCAAGTGGGACAGGGCCCCAGTGAGCAGTTCTTC
CASSQVGQGPSEQFF
>TRBV28|once|NA|TRBJ2-5
TGTGCCAGCAGATTCCCACTAGGGGAGACCCAGTACTTC
CASRFPLGETQYF
>TRBV29-1|NA|NA|TRBJ1-1
TGCAGCGTTGAGTTCAGGGACACTGAAGCTTTCTTT
CSVEFRDTEAFF
>TRBV4-2|few|TRBD1|TRBJ1-1
TGTGCCAGCAGCCCAACGGGACAGGGGGACACTGAAGCTTTCTTT
CASSPTGQGDTEAFF
>TRBV30|NA|TRBD1|TRBJ2-7
TGTGCCTGGACCCCGGACAGGGGGTTCTACGAGCAGTACTTC
CAWTPDRGFYEQYF
>TRBV11-2|NA|NA|TRBJ2-1
TGTGCCAGCAGCTTCAGCGGGCCCATCAATGAGCAGTTCTTC
CASSFSGPINEQFF
>TRBV2|NA|NA|TRBJ2-7
TGTGCCAGCAGGACTCTAGGGGAGGCCTCCTACGAGCAGTACTTC
CASRTLGEASYEQYF
>TRBV7-8|NA|NA|TRBJ2-7
TGTGCCAGCAGTCGGACTACCGAGCAGTACTTC
CASSRTTEQYF
>TRBV5-6|NA|TRBD1|TRBJ2-7
TGTGCCAGCAGCTCTAATGACAGGGATCTATACGAGCAGTACTTC
CASSSNDRDLYEQYF
>TRBV30|NA|TRBD1|TRBJ1-5
TGTGCCTGGGGGGGGACAGGGAATCAGCCCCAGCATTTT
CAWGGTGNQPQHF
>TRBV4-3|NA|TRBD2|TRBJ2-5
TGCGCCAGCAGCCTGGTTGTCGGGGGGCAAGAGACCCAGTACTTC
CASSLVVGGQETQYF
>TRBV4-2|NA|NA|TRBJ2-1
TGTGCCAGCAGCCAAGAACTGGACAATGAGCAGTTCTTC
CASSQELDNEQFF
>TRBV9|NA|TRBD1|TRBJ2-7
TGTGCCAGCAGCGTTGGGACAGCCCCCTACGAGCAGTACTTC
CASSVGTAPYEQYF
>TRBV6-1|NA|NA|TRBJ2-5
TGTGCCAGCAGGGACAGCTCGGTCCAGTACTTC
CASRDSSVQYF
>TRBV28|NA|TRBD1|TRBJ1-5
TGTGCCAGCAGTCCTACCGGAGGGGGCTTTTATCAGCCCCAGCATTTT
CASSPTGGGFYQPQHF
>TRBV27|NA|NA|TRBJ2-7
TGTGCCAGCAGTCTCCACAGTCCTATCTCCTACGAGCAGTACTTC
CASSLHSPISYEQYF
>TRBV7-6|once|NA|TRBJ2-5
TGTGCCAGCAAACCAGGTCTGGGCGAGACCCAGTACTTC
CASKPGLGETQYF
>TRBV5-1|NA|NA|TRBJ2-7
TGCGCCAGCAGCTTGAGTACGGGATTAGGATACGAGCAGTACTTC
CASSLSTGLGYEQYF
>TRBV9|NA|NA|TRBJ2-7
TGTGCCAGCAGCGTAGGGGCTAGCAGCTCCTACGAGCAGTACTTC
CASSVGASSSYEQYF
>TRBV25-1|NA|TRBD1|TRBJ2-7
TGTGCCAGCAGTGGACAGGGAAATAAGGACGAGCAGTACTTC
CASSGQGNKDEQYF
>TRBV18|NA|NA|TRBJ2-2
TGTGCCAGCTCAAGTTCGGACACCGGGGAGCTGTTTTTT
CASSSSDTGELFF
>TRBV29-1|NA|TRBD1|TRBJ2-5
TGCAGCGTGGCAGACAGGGAACAAGAGACCCAGTACTTC
CSVADREQETQYF
>TRBV27|NA|NA|TRBJ1-2
TGTGCCAGCAGTTTGGGAGCTAACTATGGCTACACCTTC
CASSLGANYGYTF
>TRBV28|NA|NA|TRBJ2-7
TGTGCCAGCAGTCCCCCTAACAGCTACGAGCAGTACTTC
CASSPPNSYEQYF
>TRBV28|NA|TRBD1|TRBJ2-7
TGTGCCAGCGGTCCGGGACAGGACTACGAGCAGTACTTC
CASGPGQDYEQYF
>TRBV6-6|NA|TRBD1|TRBJ2-7
TGTGCCAGCAGTTACTCAGGGGGGACAGGGGTGCACGAGCAGTACTTC
CASSYSGGTGVHEQYF
>TRBV15|NA|NA|TRBJ1-5
TGTGCCACCCACCCGGGACATTTTAGCAATCAGCCCCAGCATTTT
CATHPGHFSNQPQHF
>TRBV6-1|NA|NA|TRBJ2-3
TGTGCCAGCAGTGAATTTCTAGCAGCCACAGATACGCAGTATTTT
CASSEFLAATDTQYF
>TRBV6-6|NA|NA|TRBJ1-4
TGTGCCAGCAGTTACAACGGTGAAAAACTGTTTTTT
CASSYNGEKLFF
>TRBV6-1|NA|NA|TRBJ2-2
TGTGCCAGCAGACAGGGCCCCGGCACCGGGGAGCTGTTTTTT
CASRQGPGTGELFF
>TRBV7-8|few|NA|TRBJ2-3
TGTGCCAGCAGCGCCCCACAGCGGGATACGCAGTATTTT
CASSAPQRDTQYF
>TRBV14|NA|NA|TRBJ2-7
TGTGCCAGCAGCCAAGATCGGCTAGATACCTACGAGCAGTACTTC
CASSQDRLDTYEQYF
>TRBV5-1|NA|NA|TRBJ2-7
TGCGCCAGCAGCGCGACAGGCGGCGAGCAGTACTTC
CASSATGGEQYF
>TRBV18|NA|TRBD1|TRBJ1-2
TGTGCCAGCTCACCGCAGACAGGGGACCCTGGCTACACCTTC
CASSPQTGDPGYTF
>TRBV30|once|TRBD1|TRBJ1-5
TGTGCCTGGAGTCCGGGACAGTCGGGCAATCAGCCCCAGCATTTT
CAWSPGQSGNQPQHF